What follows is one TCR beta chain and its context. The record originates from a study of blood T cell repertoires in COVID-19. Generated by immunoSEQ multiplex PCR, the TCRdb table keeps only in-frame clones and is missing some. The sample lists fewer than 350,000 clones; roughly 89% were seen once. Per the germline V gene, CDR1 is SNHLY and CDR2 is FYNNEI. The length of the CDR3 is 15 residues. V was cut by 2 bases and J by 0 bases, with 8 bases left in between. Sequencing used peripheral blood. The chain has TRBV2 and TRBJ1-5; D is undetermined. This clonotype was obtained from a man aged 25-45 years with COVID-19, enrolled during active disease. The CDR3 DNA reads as TGTGCCAGCAGTGAACAGAATTATAGCAATCAGCCCCAGCATTTT. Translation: CASSEQNYSNQPQHF.